This paragraph reports one T cell receptor (beta chain). Its antigen is undetermined. The sample originates from a study of shared clonotypes between healthy human individuals. Study background: Researchers assigned three CD4 naive, three CD4 memory, two CD8 naive and one CD8 memory plate to each donor.

The study's findings and limits: In a few donors, around 5% of naive CD4 clonotypes appeared in common.

Assay used: immunoSEQ multiplex PCR; TCRdb lists only in-frame clones, some missing. Of over 850,000 clones in the sample, about four fifths were seen once. This CDR3 is 13 amino acids long. V was pared by 3 bases and J by 9 bases, with 11 bases between. In germline, CDR1 is MDHEN, CDR2 SYDVKM. The rearrangement joins TRBV28 to TRBJ2-2, with TRBD2 as a possible D gene (5 bases). Input material: memory CD4+ T cells from PBMCs. Subset described: CD45RA-negative fraction. The sequence was collected from a man younger than 30 in good health. Some clones in this sample may be carry-over from other donors' samples. Written as DNA, the CDR3 is TGTGCCAGCAGTTTCCGGGGTTTAAGGGAGCTGTTTTTT. Amino acids: CASSFRGLRELFF. The full variable domain, in which reference TRBV28 and TRBJ2-2 provide the parts outside the CDR3, is DVKVTQSSRYLVKRTGEKVFLECVQDMDHENMFWYRQDPGLGLRLIYFSYDVKMKEKGDIPEGYSVSREKKERFSLILESASTNQTSMYLCASSFRGLRELFFGEGSRLTVL.